This is a list of T cell receptor beta chains from one sample in a study of T-cell memory formation after mild COVID-19. TCRdb fed the 5' RACE reads into MiXCR, producing one record per CDR3 protein. This table holds a few hundred thousand distinct CDR3 sequences, 28% found once. Sequenced input: PBMCs or a T cell subset sorted from them (not recorded which). These receptors came from an adult woman who had mild COVID-19 (a few samples of this study predate the infection). Cell type and time point are not known. The CDR3 runs from the conserved cysteine through the conserved F or W. Fields, in order: CDR3 protein, CDR3 DNA, D gene, CDR3 length, clone size, V gene, J gene. The D gene is left open where the match is weak. The listing skips clone size in some rows; elsewhere it reads once, few, many or a size class.

CDR3: CASSTSGGADETQYF; DNA: TGTGCCAGCAGTACTAGCGGGGGGGCCGATGAGACCCAGTACTTC; D: TRBD2; length: 15; size: few; V: TRBV12-3/TRBV12-4; J: TRBJ2-5
CDR3: CASSVGSRSTNTIYF; DNA: TGTGCCAGCAGCGTAGGGAGCAGGTCCACAAACACCATATATTTT; D: NA; length: 15; size: few; V: TRBV9; J: TRBJ1-3
CDR3: CASSLGPGGLGNEQFF; DNA: TGCGCCAGCAGCTTGGGACCGGGGGGACTAGGCAATGAGCAGTTCTTC; D: TRBD2; length: 16; size: NA; V: TRBV5-1; J: TRBJ2-1
CDR3: CASSLGHPYEQYF; DNA: TGTGCCAGCAGCTTAGGCCACCCCTACGAGCAGTACTTC; D: NA; length: 13; size: NA; V: TRBV11-3; J: TRBJ2-7
CDR3: CASSFKTGEYNEQFF; DNA: TGCGCCAGCAGCTTCAAAACAGGTGAATACAATGAGCAGTTCTTC; D: NA; length: 15; size: NA; V: TRBV5-1; J: TRBJ2-1
CDR3: CATSRERGGRNEQFF; DNA: TGTGCCACCAGCAGAGAGCGGGGGGGCCGGAATGAGCAGTTCTTC; D: TRBD2; length: 15; size: few; V: TRBV15; J: TRBJ2-1
CDR3: CASSLGGPSEQYF; DNA: TGTGCCAGCAGCTTAGGAGGTCCAAGCGAGCAGTACTTC; D: NA; length: 13; size: few; V: TRBV7-6; J: TRBJ2-7
CDR3: CASTTGNTEAFF; DNA: TGTGCCAGCACAACAGGGAACACTGAAGCTTTCTTT; D: NA; length: 12; size: few; V: TRBV7-9; J: TRBJ1-1
CDR3: CASSPTSGASTGELFF; DNA: TGCGCCAGCAGCCCGACCAGCGGGGCAAGCACCGGGGAGCTGTTTTTT; D: TRBD2; length: 16; size: few; V: TRBV4-1; J: TRBJ2-2
CDR3: CASSQVWQRGVETQYF; DNA: TGTGCCAGCAGCCAAGTATGGCAGAGGGGAGTGGAGACCCAGTACTTC; D: NA; length: 16; size: NA; V: TRBV14; J: TRBJ2-5
CDR3: CASSFGSGQGGSPLHF; DNA: TGTGCCAGCAGTTTCGGTTCCGGACAGGGAGGTTCACCCCTCCACTTT; D: TRBD1; length: 16; size: few; V: TRBV12-3/TRBV12-4; J: TRBJ1-6
CDR3: CRPARMNTEAFF; DNA: TGCAGGCCGGCAAGGATGAACACTGAAGCTTTCTTT; D: NA; length: 12; size: few; V: TRBV20-1; J: TRBJ1-1
CDR3: CASSRWTGNTGELFF; DNA: TGTGCCAGCAGCCGTTGGACAGGGAACACCGGGGAGCTGTTTTTT; D: TRBD1; length: 15; size: NA; V: TRBV14; J: TRBJ2-2
CDR3: CSASHGSGGSGNTIYF; DNA: TGCAGTGCTAGTCACGGAAGCGGGGGGTCTGGAAACACCATATATTTT; D: NA; length: 16; size: once; V: TRBV20-1; J: TRBJ1-3
CDR3: CASSLALTGMNTEAFF; DNA: TGCGCCAGCAGCTTGGCGCTCACAGGGATGAACACTGAAGCTTTCTTT; D: NA; length: 16; size: few; V: TRBV5-1; J: TRBJ1-1
CDR3: CASSQSPGSGELFF; DNA: TGCGCCAGCAGCCAATCGCCGGGTAGCGGGGAGCTGTTTTTT; D: NA; length: 14; size: NA; V: TRBV4-1; J: TRBJ2-2
CDR3: CASSFAGVVEQYF; DNA: TGCGCCAGCAGCTTTGCGGGGGTGGTCGAGCAGTACTTC; D: TRBD2; length: 13; size: NA; V: TRBV5-1; J: TRBJ2-7
CDR3: CASSDVGGLSGRYGVTYNEQFF; DNA: TGTGCCAGCAGTGATGTGGGGGGACTAAGCGGACGTTATGGGGTTACCTACAATGAGCAGTTCTTC; D: TRBD2; length: 22; size: few; V: TRBV2; J: TRBJ2-1
CDR3: CASRIAGANYNEQFF; DNA: TGTGCCAGCAGAATAGCGGGGGCGAACTACAATGAGCAGTTCTTC; D: TRBD2; length: 15; size: NA; V: TRBV2; J: TRBJ2-1
CDR3: CASSLAPRGTGNTIYF; DNA: TGTGCCAGCAGCTTAGCCCCCAGGGGAACTGGAAACACCATATATTTT; D: NA; length: 16; size: few; V: TRBV7-9; J: TRBJ1-3
CDR3: CASSSGTLGGNTIYF; DNA: TGTGCCAGCAGTTCAGGGACTTTGGGAGGAAACACCATATATTTT; D: NA; length: 15; size: few; V: TRBV6-5; J: TRBJ1-3
CDR3: CASSGNMNTEAFF; DNA: TGCGCCAGCAGCGGGAACATGAACACTGAAGCTTTCTTT; D: NA; length: 13; size: few; V: TRBV5-1; J: TRBJ1-1
CDR3: CASSYSKGGSSPLHF; DNA: TGTGCCAGCAGTTACTCGAAAGGGGGTAGTTCACCCCTCCACTTT; D: NA; length: 15; size: NA; V: TRBV6-5; J: TRBJ1-6
CDR3: CASAGGAGTGNEQFF; DNA: TGTGCCAGCGCCGGGGGGGCAGGGACCGGGAATGAGCAGTTCTTC; D: TRBD2; length: 15; size: few; V: TRBV7-3; J: TRBJ2-1
CDR3: CAWILFGELFF; DNA: TGTGCCTGGATACTGTTTGGGGAGCTGTTTTTT; D: NA; length: 11; size: NA; V: TRBV30; J: TRBJ2-2
CDR3: CAWSSSYEQYF; DNA: TGTGCCTGGAGCAGTTCCTACGAGCAGTACTTC; D: NA; length: 11; size: NA; V: TRBV30; J: TRBJ2-7
CDR3: CASSLPGQGYNEQFF; DNA: TGTGCCAGCAGCTTACCGGGACAGGGATACAATGAGCAGTTCTTC; D: TRBD1; length: 15; size: NA; V: TRBV11-3; J: TRBJ2-1
CDR3: CASSFGTANTEAFF; DNA: TGTGCCAGCAGTTTCGGGACCGCGAACACTGAAGCTTTCTTT; D: NA; length: 14; size: few; V: TRBV12-3/TRBV12-4; J: TRBJ1-1
CDR3: CASKLGAGQSGNTIYF; DNA: TGTGCCAGCAAACTGGGGGCCGGACAGTCTGGAAACACCATATATTTT; D: NA; length: 16; size: few; V: TRBV12-3/TRBV12-4; J: TRBJ1-3